This T cell receptor (beta chain) was documented in a study of blood T cells in healthy people across ages. A sample-barcoded 5' primer and a J-beta primer mix were used in a second PCR of roughly 6 to 11 cycles. Each cDNA molecule, via a template-switch adaptor with 12 random nucleotides, was tagged. TCRdb recomputed calls from the 5' RACE reads with MiXCR, one row per CDR3 protein. The sample lists about 290,000 distinct CDR3 sequences; roughly a quarter were seen once. CDR3 length equals 11 residues. Trimming cost V 4 bases and J 2 bases, with 5 bases left between them. Looked up from germline, CDR1 is SQVTM and CDR2 is ANQGSEA. Study outcomes and limitations: Long-lived donors carried more naive CD4+ cells and greater diversity than aged donors.

Details on this clonotype: Antigen specificity is unknown.

The source of this sequence is a woman between 65 and 79 years old in good health. Input material: blood. The chain employs TRBV29-1 and TRBJ2-5; no reliable D call. The CDR3 reads CSVVGQETQYF. CDR3 DNA: TGCAGCGTTGTAGGGCAAGAGACCCAGTACTTC.